These 30 T cell receptor beta chains were sequenced from one sample in a study of blood T cell repertoires in COVID-19. Here immunoSEQ multiplex PCR was the method, and the copy in TCRdb shows in-frame clones only, minus some. The sample comprises 250,000 or so clones, about 90% of which are singletons, and 0.95% to 1.5% rests with the top ten. Input material: PBMCs or T cells enriched from blood (not recorded which). The receptors derive from a human donor in a cohort exposed to, infected with or recovered from COVID-19 (not recorded which). The donor label of this sample is uncertain.

The J gene is TRBJ2-7, the V gene TRBV7-9, with 8 bases lining up with TRBD1. Germline CDR1 reads SEHNR; CDR2 reads FQNEAQ (reference sequence). There are 16 residues in the CDR3. J was trimmed by 3 bases and V by 4 bases; bases with no gene match: 11. The CDR3 DNA reads TGTGCCAGCAGCTATCCCCCCGGACAGGGTCTCTACGAGCAGTACTTC. This sequence encodes CASSYPPGQGLYEQYF.

A note on this clone: Other DNA sequences of this sample code for an identical CDR3. This chain links TRBV7-2 with TRBJ1-5; weak D call: TRBD1 (5 bases). The germline CDR1 and CDR2 sequences are SGHTA and FQGNSA. This CDR3 has 15 amino acids. Trimming shortened V by 2 bases and J by 2 bases, and 10 bases separated the two germline ends. DNA of the CDR3: TGTGCCAGCAGCTTAACCCAGGGTGGCAATCAGCCCCAGCATTTT. Residues: CASSLTQGGNQPQHF.

J is TRBJ1-1 and V is TRBV30, with 8 bases matching TRBD1. Germline trimming cut 4 bases from V and 7 bases from J; bases unmatched to any gene: 8. Germline CDR1 and CDR2: GTSNPN and SVGIG (reference sequence). The CDR3 covers 13 residues. CDR3 nucleotides: TGTGCCTGGACAGGACAGGGCGTGGGTGAAGCTTTCTTT. Amino acid sequence: CAWTGQGVGEAFF. The variable domain in full, with the rest retrieved from reference TRBV30 and TRBJ1-1, is SQTIHQWPATLVQPVGSPLSLECTVEGTSNPNLYWYRQAAGRGLQLLFYSVGIGQISSEVPQNLSASRPQDRQFILSSKKLLLSDSGFYLCAWTGQGVGEAFFGQGTRLTVV.

The V and J genes are TRBV7-3 and TRBJ2-3, with 7 bases that match TRBD2. The CDR3 has 15 amino acids. The V and J ends lost 1 base and 2 bases, in that order; junction bases with no gene match: 3. Germline V gene data show CDR1 as SGHTA and CDR2 as FQGTGA. The DNA for the CDR3 is TGTGCCAGCAGCTTAAGCGGGGGACCCACAGATACGCAGTATTTT. Its protein product is CASSLSGGPTDTQYF.

The gene calls are TRBV4-3 and TRBJ2-7; 10 bases line up with TRBD2. The CDR3 extends over 16 amino acids. The junction had 10 bases not matched to a gene; V was cut back by 1 base and J by 7 bases. Germline V CDR1 and CDR2: LGHNA, YSLEER. CDR3 nucleotides: TGCGCCAGCAGCCAAGCTGCCAGCGGGGGGGCGGGAGAGCAGTACTTC. It encodes CASSQAASGGAGEQYF.

The V gene is TRBV11-2, the J gene TRBJ1-2; D uncertain. Germline assignment: CDR1 SGHAT and CDR2 FQNNGV. This CDR3 is 17 amino acids long. V shed 0 bases and J shed 0 bases, with 14 bases lying between them. The DNA for the CDR3 is TGTGCCAGCAGCTTAGAATGGGCCGGCGAAACTAACTATGGCTACACCTTC. The encoded protein is CASSLEWAGETNYGYTF. The full variable domain, in which reference TRBV11-2 and TRBJ1-2 provide the parts outside the CDR3, is EAGVAQSPRYKIIEKRQSVAFWCNPISGHATLYWYQQILGQGPKLLIQFQNNGVVDDSQLPKDRFSAERLKGVDSTLKIQPAKLEDSAVYLCASSLEWAGETNYGYTFGSGTRLTVV.

This CDR3 is CASSLLQTSGVAANEQFF. The DNA for the CDR3 is TGTGCCAGCTCACTCCTCCAGACTAGCGGGGTCGCGGCTAATGAGCAGTTCTTC. V gene TRBV18 combines with J gene TRBJ2-1; 11 nucleotides match TRBD2. The germline gives CDR1 KGHSH, CDR2 LQKENI. After removal of 4 bases from V and 7 bases from J, the junction contained 15 bases not matched to a gene. This CDR3 spans 18 amino acids.

This clone has a count of ten or more. This CDR3 reads CASRPSPLLRGEKLFF. The CDR3 coding sequence is TGCGCCAGCAGGCCTTCCCCGTTGCTCCGGGGTGAAAAACTGTTTTTT. The V and J genes are TRBV4-1 and TRBJ1-4; no firm D call. Germline V gene data show CDR1 as MGHRA and CDR2 as YSYEKL. Trimming took off 6 bases at V and 7 bases at J, with 21 bases between the two ends. This CDR3 region has 16 residues.

This clone was observed a single time. The J gene is TRBJ1-1, the V gene TRBV6-5; maybe TRBD1 (5 bases). This CDR3 spans 13 amino acids. Per germline, CDR1 MNHEY and CDR2 SVGAGI. V lost 6 bases to trimming and J lost 6 bases, with 14 bases between them. CDR3 sequence reads: CASRSVGGSEAFF. In DNA, the CDR3 is TGTGCCAGCAGATCCGTCGGGGGGTCTGAAGCTTTCTTT.

This chain connects TRBV18 to TRBJ1-5; TRBD1 matches 11 bases. This CDR3 has 16 residues. Germline V lookup: CDR1 KGHSH, CDR2 LQKENI. With 4 bases clipped from V and 6 bases from J, the junction kept 8 bases outside the gene matches. Here the CDR3 reads CASSRSGQGAAQPQHF. CDR3 nucleotides: TGTGCCAGCTCACGTTCCGGACAGGGGGCAGCTCAGCCCCAGCATTTT.

CDR3 nucleotides: TGTGCCAGCAAAGCGGAGTTACCCTCCAATGAGCAGTTCTTC. This translates into CASKAELPSNEQFF. The V gene is TRBV6-5, the J gene TRBJ2-1; a possible D gene is TRBD2 (5 bases). The germline CDR1 and CDR2 sequences are MNHEY and SVGAGI. The CDR3 spans 14 residues. V was cut by 7 bases and J by 6 bases, with 16 bases left in between.

The chain has TRBV4-2 and TRBJ1-1, with TRBD1 identical over 9 bases. Germline V gives CDR1 LGHNA, CDR2 YNFKEQ. The V gene end was trimmed by 0 bases and the J gene end by 1 base; junction bases not matched to a gene: 6. This CDR3 spans 17 amino acids. The CDR3 nucleotides read TGTGCCAGCAGCCAAGATCGGGGACAGGGAAAGAACACTGAAGCTTTCTTT. Amino acid sequence: CASSQDRGQGKNTEAFF.

This clone was detected once. V usage is TRBV20-1 and J usage is TRBJ1-1; D remains unclear. Germline-derived CDR1 and CDR2 are DFQATT and SNEGSKA (reference sequence). Trimming cost V 3 bases and J 6 bases, with 5 bases left between them. CDR3 length equals 10 residues. The CDR3 DNA follows: TGCAGTGCTAGGGCGGCTGAAGCTTTCTTT. This sequence encodes CSARAAEAFF.

This clone was detected only a few times. This sequence joins TRBV7-9 and TRBJ2-5; a weak D match, TRBD2 (7 bases). Germline V lookup: CDR1 SEHNR, CDR2 FQNEAQ (reference sequence). This CDR3 has 11 amino acids. Trimming removed 7 bases from V and 12 bases from J, with 15 bases in between. In DNA, the CDR3 is TGTGCCAGCACCACGGGGGGCATGGAGTACTTC. This sequence encodes CASTTGGMEYF.

The table lists this clone with a count of one. The chain recombines TRBV11-3 with TRBJ2-7, with TRBD2 as a possible D gene (5 bases). The CDR3 has 12 residues. The V end lost 1 base, the J end lost 5 bases, and 6 bases lay between the germline ends. Germline CDR1 reads SGHNT; CDR2 reads YENEEA. CDR3 residues: CASSLAGDEQYF. Here the CDR3 DNA reads TGTGCCAGCAGCTTAGCCGGGGACGAGCAGTACTTC.

This chain uses TRBV7-9 with TRBJ1-6; 7 bases align to TRBD1. The CDR3 extends over 13 amino acids. Trimming removed 5 bases from V and 10 bases from J; junction bases left unmatched: 5. Germline loops: CDR1 SEHNR, CDR2 FQNEAQ (reference sequence). CDR3 loop: CASSAAGGSPLHF. The CDR3 coding sequence is TGTGCCAGCAGCGCGGCAGGGGGATCACCCCTCCACTTT.

This sequence joins TRBV9 and TRBJ1-5; unclear D gene. CDR1 and CDR2 (germline): SGDLS, YYNGEE. Trimming shortened V by 0 bases and J by 0 bases, and 7 bases separated the two germline ends. This CDR3 spans 15 amino acids. CDR3 residues: CASSVDGDSNQPQHF. CDR3 nucleotides: TGTGCCAGCAGCGTAGACGGAGATAGCAATCAGCCCCAGCATTTT. Variable domain in full (rest from reference TRBV9 and TRBJ1-5): DSGVTQTPKHLITATGQRVTLRCSPRSGDLSVYWYQQSLDQGLQFLIQYYNGEERAKGNILERFSAQQFPDLHSELNLSSLELGDSALYFCASSVDGDSNQPQHFGDGTRLSIL.

J is TRBJ1-2 and V is TRBV5-4; maybe TRBD1 (5 bases). The germline V gene has CDR1 SGHNT and CDR2 YYREEE (reference sequence). CDR3 length: 13 amino acids. V lost 4 bases and J lost 6, with 13 bases in between. CDR3 in amino acids: CASSPQGRDGYTF. The CDR3 region has the DNA TGTGCCAGCAGCCCCCAGGGCAGGGATGGCTACACCTTC.

This chain joins TRBV11-2 and TRBJ1-1, with unresolved D. The CDR3 extends over 13 amino acids. Germline V CDR1 and CDR2: SGHAT, FQNNGV. V was clipped by 6 bases and J by 9 bases, with 17 bases between them. The CDR3 nucleotides read TGTGCCAGCAGGGGCACCCCCGGTGAGAAAGCTTTCTTT. Translating it yields CASRGTPGEKAFF.

This chain uses TRBV5-6 with TRBJ2-2, with 10 bases that match TRBD2. The germline V gene has CDR1 SGHDT and CDR2 YYEEEE. CDR3 length: 17 residues. V shed 3 bases, J shed 4 bases, and the junction held 9 bases outside the gene matches. The CDR3 DNA follows: TGTGCCAGCAGCTGGTTAGCGGGGGGCGAGGTCACCGGGGAGCTGTTTTTT. Its translation is CASSWLAGGEVTGELFF.

The gene calls are TRBV27 and TRBJ1-1, with D uncertain. Trimming shortened V by 6 bases and J by 4 bases, and 15 bases separated the two germline ends. The CDR3 contains 14 residues. CDR1 and CDR2 from the germline V gene are MNHEY and SMNVEV (reference sequence). The CDR3 DNA reads as TGTGCCAGCAGGACCTTCGGGGTAGGCACTGAAGCTTTCTTT. Translation gives CASRTFGVGTEAFF.

This chain uses TRBV29-1 with TRBJ1-4; 8 positions agree with TRBD1. The J segment lost 7 bases and the V segment lost 6 bases, leaving 4 bases of the junction unmatched. Germline V lookup: CDR1 SQVTM, CDR2 ANQGSEA. The CDR3 sequence is 12 residues long. The CDR3, as DNA: TGCAGCGTGAGGACAGGGTCTGAAAAACTGTTTTTT. Protein product: CSVRTGSEKLFF.

This chain joins TRBV5-8 and TRBJ1-5; 8 bases align to TRBD1. The CDR3 spans 13 residues. The germline V gene encodes CDR1 SGHTS and CDR2 YDEGEE. Trimming at V came to 4 bases and at J to 5 bases, leaving 2 bases not matched to a gene. DNA of the CDR3: TGTGCCAGCAGCGTGGACAGGGATCAGCCCCAGCATTTT. This encodes CASSVDRDQPQHF. The whole variable domain, remainder taken from reference TRBV5-8 and TRBJ1-5, is EAGVTQSPTHLIKTRGQQATLRCSPISGHTSVYWYQQALGLGLQFLLWYDEGEERNRGNFPPRFSGRQFPNYSSELNVNALELEDSALYLCASSVDRDQPQHFGDGTRLSIL.

The sample holds a few counts of this clone. The gene calls are TRBV2 and TRBJ1-1; D is perhaps TRBD1 (5 bases). The CDR3 length is 16 residues. Germline CDR1 SNHLY, CDR2 FYNNEI. Trimming cost V 4 bases and J 0 bases, with 15 bases left between them. The CDR3: CASSVGPGGVNTEAFF. CDR3 bases: TGTGCCAGCAGTGTCGGGCCGGGAGGGGTGAACACTGAAGCTTTCTTT.

This sequence joins TRBV7-8 and TRBJ1-1; D uncertain. V was clipped by 3 bases and J by 3 bases, with 11 bases between them. There are 14 residues in the CDR3. Per germline, CDR1 SGHVS and CDR2 FQNEAQ. CDR3 region: CASSFGRGYTEAFF. CDR3 nucleotide sequence: TGTGCCAGCAGCTTCGGGAGAGGGTACACTGAAGCTTTCTTT.

The gene calls are TRBV6-4 and TRBJ1-1, with 9 bases matching TRBD1. Germline CDR1 is MRHNA and CDR2 is SNTAGT. The CDR3 sequence is 14 residues long. V gave up 5 bases and J gave up 5 bases; unmatched junction bases: 6. CDR3 nucleotide sequence: TGTGCCAGCAGTCCCGACAGGGGGGTAACTGAAGCTTTCTTT. It codes for CASSPDRGVTEAFF.

This chain connects TRBV5-5 to TRBJ2-5; no clear D. Germline V lookup: CDR1 SGHKS, CDR2 YYEKEE (reference sequence). This CDR3 contains 13 residues. V was clipped by 0 bases and J by 4 bases, with 7 bases between them. The CDR3 is CASSLVPGETQYF. CDR3 DNA: TGTGCCAGCAGCTTGGTTCCGGGAGAGACCCAGTACTTC. Using reference TRBV5-5 and TRBJ2-5 for the parts outside the CDR3, the full variable domain is DAGVTQSPTHLIKTRGQQVTLRCSPISGHKSVSWYQQVLGQGPQFIFQYYEKEERGRGNFPDRFSARQFPNYSSELNVNALLLGDSALYLCASSLVPGETQYFGPGTRLLVL.

The V gene is TRBV3-1 (or the pseudogene TRBV3-2), the J gene TRBJ2-1; TRBD2 agrees at 11 bases. The germline V gene has CDR1 LGHDT and CDR2 YNNKEL (reference sequence). The CDR3 is 18 residues long. V was pared by 0 bases and J by 3 bases, with 7 bases of the junction left unmatched. CDR3 sequence: CASSQDPLAGGHYNEQFF. The CDR3, as DNA: TGTGCCAGCAGCCAAGATCCTCTAGCGGGGGGTCACTACAATGAGCAGTTCTTC.

V and J are TRBV18 and TRBJ2-1; unclear D gene. CDR1 and CDR2 from the germline V gene are KGHSH and LQKENI. The CDR3 is 17 amino acids. Deletions cut 0 bases from V and 0 bases from J, with 12 bases between. Here the CDR3 DNA reads TGTGCCAGCTCACCACCGTTAGACTGGAGCTCCTACAATGAGCAGTTCTTC. Its translation is CASSPPLDWSSYNEQFF.

This clone was observed a single time. The chain links TRBV6-5 to TRBJ2-7; D possibly corresponds to TRBD1 (7 bases). This CDR3 has 15 amino acids. Between the trimmed V and J ends, which lost 3 bases and 0 bases, there was a span of 12 bases. Germline V gene sequence: CDR1 MNHEY, CDR2 SVGAGI. DNA for the CDR3: TGTGCCAGCAGTTATCAGGGGGGAAGCTCCTACGAGCAGTACTTC. Protein: CASSYQGGSSYEQYF.